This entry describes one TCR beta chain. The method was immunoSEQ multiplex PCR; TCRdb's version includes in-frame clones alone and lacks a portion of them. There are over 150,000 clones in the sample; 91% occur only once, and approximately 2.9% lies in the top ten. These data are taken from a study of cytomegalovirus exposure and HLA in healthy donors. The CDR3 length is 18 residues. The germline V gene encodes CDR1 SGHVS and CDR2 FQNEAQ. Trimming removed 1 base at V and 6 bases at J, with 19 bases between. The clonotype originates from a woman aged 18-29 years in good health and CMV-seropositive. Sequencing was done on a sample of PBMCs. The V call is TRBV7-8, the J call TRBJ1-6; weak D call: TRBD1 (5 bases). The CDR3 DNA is TGTGCCAGCAGCTTAGGTTTAGCACCGGGGGGAGGTAATTCACCCCTCCACTTT. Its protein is CASSLGLAPGGGNSPLHF.